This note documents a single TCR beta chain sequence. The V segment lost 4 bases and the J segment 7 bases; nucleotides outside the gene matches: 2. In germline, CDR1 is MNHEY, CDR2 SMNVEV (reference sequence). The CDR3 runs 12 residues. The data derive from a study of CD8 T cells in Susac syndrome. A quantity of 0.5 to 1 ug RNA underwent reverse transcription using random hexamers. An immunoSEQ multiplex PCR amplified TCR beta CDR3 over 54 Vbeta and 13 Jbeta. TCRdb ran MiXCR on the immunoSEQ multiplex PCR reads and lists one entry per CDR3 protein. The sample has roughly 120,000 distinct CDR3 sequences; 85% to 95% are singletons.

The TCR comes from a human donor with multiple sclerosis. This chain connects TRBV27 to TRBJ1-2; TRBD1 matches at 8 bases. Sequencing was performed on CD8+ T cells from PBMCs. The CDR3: CASSYGTGGYTF. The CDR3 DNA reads TGTGCCAGCAGTTATGGGACAGGTGGCTACACCTTC.